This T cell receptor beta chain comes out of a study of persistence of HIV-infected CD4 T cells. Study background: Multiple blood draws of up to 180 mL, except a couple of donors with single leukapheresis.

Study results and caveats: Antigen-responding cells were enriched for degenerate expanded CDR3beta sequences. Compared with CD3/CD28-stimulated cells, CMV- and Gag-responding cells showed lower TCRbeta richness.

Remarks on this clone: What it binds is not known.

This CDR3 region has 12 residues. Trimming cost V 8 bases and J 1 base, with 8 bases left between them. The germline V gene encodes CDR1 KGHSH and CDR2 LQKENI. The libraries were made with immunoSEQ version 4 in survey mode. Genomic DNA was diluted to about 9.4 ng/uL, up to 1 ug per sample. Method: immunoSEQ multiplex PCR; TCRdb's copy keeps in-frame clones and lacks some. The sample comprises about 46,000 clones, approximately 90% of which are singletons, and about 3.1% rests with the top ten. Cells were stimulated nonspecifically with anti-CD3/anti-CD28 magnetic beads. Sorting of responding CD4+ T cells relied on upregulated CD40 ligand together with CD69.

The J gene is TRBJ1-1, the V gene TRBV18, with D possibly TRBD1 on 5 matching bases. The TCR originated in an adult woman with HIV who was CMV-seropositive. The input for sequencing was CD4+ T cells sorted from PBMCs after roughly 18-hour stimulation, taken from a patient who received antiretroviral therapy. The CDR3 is CASQTGNTEAFF. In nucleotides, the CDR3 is TGTGCCAGCCAAACAGGGAACACTGAAGCTTTCTTT.